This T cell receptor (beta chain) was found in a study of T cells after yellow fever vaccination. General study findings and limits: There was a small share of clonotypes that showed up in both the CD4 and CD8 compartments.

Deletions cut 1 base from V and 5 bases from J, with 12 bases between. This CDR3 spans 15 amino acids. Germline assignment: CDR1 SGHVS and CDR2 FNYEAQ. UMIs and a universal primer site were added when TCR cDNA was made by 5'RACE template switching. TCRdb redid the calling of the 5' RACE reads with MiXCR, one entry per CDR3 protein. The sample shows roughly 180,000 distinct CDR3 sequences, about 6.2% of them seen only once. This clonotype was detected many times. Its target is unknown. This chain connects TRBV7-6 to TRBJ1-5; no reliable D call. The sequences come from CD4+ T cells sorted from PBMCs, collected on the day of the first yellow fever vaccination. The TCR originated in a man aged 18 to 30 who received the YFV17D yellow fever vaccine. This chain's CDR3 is CASSLVSGSDQPQHF. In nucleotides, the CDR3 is TGTGCCAGCAGCTTAGTGTCGGGGTCGGATCAGCCCCAGCATTTT. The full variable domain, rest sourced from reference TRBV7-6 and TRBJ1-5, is GAGVSQSPRYKVTKRGQDVALRCDPISGHVSLYWYRQALGQGPEFLTYFNYEAQQDKSGLPNDRFSAERPEGSISTLTIQRTEQRDSAMYRCASSLVSGSDQPQHFGDGTRLSIL.